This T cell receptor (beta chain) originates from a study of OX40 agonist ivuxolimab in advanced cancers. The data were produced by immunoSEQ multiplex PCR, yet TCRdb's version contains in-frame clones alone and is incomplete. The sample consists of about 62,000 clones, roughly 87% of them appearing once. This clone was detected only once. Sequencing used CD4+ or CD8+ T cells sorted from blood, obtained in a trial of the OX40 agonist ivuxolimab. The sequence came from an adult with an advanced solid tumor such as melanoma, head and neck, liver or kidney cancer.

The chain's CDR3 is CASSPWGSGVESYNEQFF. In DNA form, the CDR3 reads TGCGCCAGCAGCCCTTGGGGCTCAGGGGTGGAATCCTACAATGAGCAGTTCTTC. This sequence joins TRBV5-1 and TRBJ2-1; D is possibly TRBD1 (6 bases). CDR3 length: 18 amino acids. Germline CDR1 SGHRS, CDR2 YFSETQ. Trimming pared 4 bases from V and 1 base from J, leaving 21 bases between.